This TCR beta chain is from a study of blood T cell repertoires in COVID-19. Across the whole study: Samples representing acute and convalescent COVID-19 were sourced from the United States, Italy and Spain. PBMCs, B-cell-depleted T cells, or T cells provided the cDNA or gDNA that made up the material.

Original processing methods: Amplification of reference gene primers provided the estimated nucleated cell counts. The assay was immunoSEQ multiplex PCR, and TCRdb's table has in-frame clones only and misses some. The V and J calls and the clone size are those of that table, but D and trimming were determined from the DNA. The sample has fewer than 90,000 clones; more than 80% are singletons. The V segment lost 3 bases and the J segment 6 bases; nucleotides outside the gene matches: 5. The CDR3 is 14 residues long. Per germline, CDR1 SGHAT and CDR2 FQNNGV. This clone came up once. Sequencing was carried out using peripheral blood. This TCR was recovered from a human donor in a cohort sampled during active COVID-19. This chain joins TRBV11-2 and TRBJ2-1; 7 bases match TRBD2. The CDR3 DNA reads TGTGCCAGCAGCTTGGGTACGGGGGGCAATGAGCAGTTCTTC. Its protein is CASSLGTGGNEQFF. The whole variable domain, remainder taken from reference TRBV11-2 and TRBJ2-1, is EAGVAQSPRYKIIEKRQSVAFWCNPISGHATLYWYQQILGQGPKLLIQFQNNGVVDDSQLPKDRFSAERLKGVDSTLKIQPAKLEDSAVYLCASSLGTGGNEQFFGPGTRLTVL.